The sample holds a few counts of the clone carrying this TCR beta chain. Its antigen remains unknown. Germline CDR1 and CDR2: SGHRS and YFSETQ. The CDR3 consists of 13 residues. Between the trimmed V and J ends, which lost 0 bases and 5 bases, there was a span of 8 bases. This specimen comes from a study of T cells after yellow fever vaccination. Study-level findings and limits: The secondary response was weaker, and its peak arrived faster, on day 5 versus 15.

TCRdb analysed the 5' RACE reads with MiXCR anew, one entry per CDR3 protein. The sample includes a few hundred thousand distinct CDR3 sequences, approximately 4.2% of them seen just once. The material sequenced was PBMCs, taken 5 days after the yellow fever booster vaccination. This receptor was identified in a young man who received the YFV17D yellow fever vaccine. V gene TRBV5-1 combines with J gene TRBJ1-1; D not resolved. CDR3 in amino acids: CASSLVAETEAFF. For the CDR3, the DNA is TGCGCCAGCAGCTTGGTGGCGGAAACTGAAGCTTTCTTT.